Listed below are T cell receptor beta chains from one sample, sequenced in a study of TIL therapy for anti-PD-1-resistant metastatic lung cancer. The table came from immunoSEQ multiplex PCR; TCRdb's copy has only in-frame clones and leaves some out. The table shows about 36,000 clones, with 70% to 75% occurring only once. Sequencing was performed on blood, taken at baseline. Receptor source: a person aged 30 to 80 with non-small cell lung cancer. Both conserved end residues are trimmed from each CDR3. The order of the fields is CDR3 protein, V gene, clone size. Clone size, where shown, is once, few, many, or a class for clones that have expanded.

CDR3: ASSFTLGGYT; V: TRBV7-8; size: NA
CDR3: ASSLGGASGRWHNEQF; V: TRBV11-3; size: NA
CDR3: ASSLHRQGRGYT; V: TRBV19; size: NA
CDR3: ASSLQGDTQY; V: TRBV5-4; size: NA
CDR3: ASPRDHNQPQH; V: TRBV6-7; size: NA
CDR3: ASSLLGGAEYGYT; V: TRBV28; size: NA
CDR3: ASSWSRQGTEAF; V: TRBV6-5; size: few
CDR3: ASSLRGKQPQH; V: TRBV7-2; size: NA
CDR3: ASSPFPAGRNQPQH; V: TRBV27; size: NA
CDR3: ASRLTREAGELF; V: TRBV7-8; size: NA
CDR3: ASSQEAGVNYGYT; V: TRBV4-3; size: NA
CDR3: ASSPDPYSGNTIY; V: TRBV27; size: once
CDR3: ASSLDRRTYEQY; V: TRBV7-9; size: NA
CDR3: SVRQGHTEAF; V: TRBV29-1; size: few
CDR3: ASSPGLAGSYSYEQY; V: TRBV9; size: NA
CDR3: ASSRGQEMNTEAF; V: TRBV7-2; size: NA
CDR3: ASTFPDPANIQY; V: TRBV5-1; size: NA
CDR3: ASSLTPGDTIY; V: TRBV7-3; size: few
CDR3: ASSRDLGQPQH; V: TRBV28; size: few
CDR3: ASWGLAGYNEQF; V: TRBV2; size: NA
CDR3: ASSSREFWPF; V: TRBV5-8; size: NA
CDR3: SVSRRMAGEGRSTEAF; V: TRBV29-1; size: NA
CDR3: ASSVNSYNEQF; V: TRBV6-4; size: NA
CDR3: ASRVEGQANTEAF; V: TRBV5-1; size: NA
CDR3: ASSLVALAGGGSYEQY; V: TRBV7-2; size: few
CDR3: SVDRAGEQY; V: TRBV29-1; size: once
CDR3: ASSLETHAARNYGYT; V: TRBV5-1; size: NA
CDR3: ASSLGGQLRGGYT; V: TRBV5-4; size: NA
CDR3: ASSLTSGRIASTDTQY; V: TRBV7-2; size: NA
CDR3: ASSHTSGTVNTEAF; V: TRBV7-3; size: NA
CDR3: ASSLWQGHGYT; V: TRBV7-9; size: NA
CDR3: ASSSEWDPRIEKLF; V: TRBV6-5; size: NA
CDR3: ASSVEGSNSPLH; V: TRBV9; size: NA
CDR3: ASTGGRGRLTEAF; V: TRBV9; size: few
CDR3: ASSPRQGIEQPQH; V: TRBV18; size: NA
CDR3: ASSFSQTGRTDTQY; V: TRBV7-6; size: once
CDR3: ASSVGPNQPQH; V: TRBV7-8; size: few
CDR3: ASSEPPTGVTEAF; V: TRBV10-2; size: NA
CDR3: ASSVVAESKEGYT; V: TRBV9; size: NA
CDR3: ASSKVDGGPWGTGELF; V: TRBV21-1; size: NA
CDR3: ASSQDQWTEAF; V: TRBV4-2; size: NA
CDR3: ASSQGVNYGYT; V: TRBV6-6; size: NA
CDR3: ATTLTGNTEAF; V: TRBV6-5; size: NA
CDR3: ASSKREWELF; V: TRBV21-1; size: NA
CDR3: ASSYSSNQPQH; V: TRBV6-5; size: NA
CDR3: ASMLRTSNTEAF; V: TRBV6-1; size: NA
CDR3: ASSVNSRTGYGYT; V: TRBV9; size: NA
CDR3: ASSVDSGARTDTQY; V: TRBV9; size: NA
CDR3: ASTQGTGLDQF; V: TRBV6-5; size: NA
CDR3: ASSVGLANTDTQY; V: TRBV9; size: NA
CDR3: SVESHGAKNIQY; V: TRBV29-1; size: once
CDR3: ASSLSPQGGYGYT; V: TRBV28; size: NA
CDR3: ASRQTGRIYNEQF; V: TRBV5-6; size: NA
CDR3: ASSFAGEWLNEQF; V: TRBV11-2; size: few
CDR3: SVEGGRAGYEQF; V: TRBV29-1; size: NA